Shown below are 11 T cell receptor beta chains from a single sample sequenced in a study of sequential checkpoint blockade in melanoma. Only in-frame clones appear in the TCRdb table, and some are missing; sequencing was by immunoSEQ multiplex PCR. The sample shows about 6,400 clones, roughly 20% of them seen only once. Indicated treatment: randomized to nivolumab then ipilimumab (arm A) or the reverse (arm B). The sequences come from tumor tissue (inferred from file names), collected from a patient given nivolumab and ipilimumab in sequence. The source of these receptors is a human donor with melanoma.

The rearrangement uses TRBV7-4 and TRBJ2-5; TRBD2 matches at 7 bases. With 3 bases clipped from V and 5 bases from J, the junction kept 3 bases outside the gene matches. Germline CDR1 and CDR2: SGHVT and SQSDAQ. The CDR3 is made up of 13 amino acids. CDR3 nucleotides: TGTGCCAGCAGCTTCGGACTAGGGGAGACCCAGTACTTC. Encoded protein: CASSFGLGETQYF. The whole variable domain, filled in from reference TRBV7-4 and TRBJ2-5, reads GAGVSQSPRYKVAKRGRDVALRCDSISGHVTLYWYRQTLGQGSEVLTYSQSDAQRDKSGRPSGRFSAERPERSVSTLKIQRTEQGDSAVYLCASSFGLGETQYFGPGTRLLVL.

The sample holds many counts of this clone. This chain links TRBV11-3 with TRBJ1-4; 7 bases agree with TRBD1. Germline V gene sequence: CDR1 SGHNT, CDR2 YENEEA. The V gene end was trimmed by 7 bases and the J gene end by 0 bases; junction bases not matched to a gene: 17. The CDR3 has 19 residues. CDR3 sequence reads: CASTQRTGSSGATNEKLFF. The CDR3 region has the DNA TGTGCCAGCACCCAACGGACAGGCTCCTCCGGGGCAACTAATGAAAAACTGTTTTTT. The complete variable domain, with remaining parts taken from reference TRBV11-3 and TRBJ1-4, reads EAGVVQSPRYKIIEKKQPVAFWCNPISGHNTLYWYLQNLGQGPELLIRYENEEAVDDSQLPKDRFSAERLKGVDSTLKIQPAELGDSAVYLCASTQRTGSSGATNEKLFFGSGTQLSVL.

This clone was seen a few times. The chain has TRBV11-3 and TRBJ2-1, with TRBD2 identical over 10 bases. The CDR3 loop spans 16 amino acids. The V and J ends lost 1 base and 5 bases, in that order; junction bases with no gene match: 5. The germline V gene encodes CDR1 SGHNT and CDR2 YENEEA. Here the CDR3 DNA reads TGTGCCAGCAGCTTAGGACGGCTAGCGGGAGACAATGAGCAGTTCTTC. Its translation is CASSLGRLAGDNEQFF. Full variable domain (missing parts from reference TRBV11-3 and TRBJ2-1): EAGVVQSPRYKIIEKKQPVAFWCNPISGHNTLYWYLQNLGQGPELLIRYENEEAVDDSQLPKDRFSAERLKGVDSTLKIQPAELGDSAVYLCASSLGRLAGDNEQFFGPGTRLTVL.

This clone has a handful of counts. The chain couples TRBV28 to TRBJ1-1; 9 nucleotides agree with TRBD1. The length of the CDR3 is 16 residues. CDR1 is MDHEN, CDR2 SYDVKM, per germline. The ends lost 2 bases at V and 3 bases at J; junction bases unmatched: 7. This CDR3 is CASSLPRTGVHTEAFF. Written as DNA, the CDR3 is TGTGCCAGCAGTTTACCCCGGACAGGGGTCCACACTGAAGCTTTCTTT.

This clone was seen more than once but under ten times. This rearrangement joins TRBV6-8 to TRBJ2-7, with 7 bases identical to TRBD1. The junction had 2 bases not matched to a gene; V was cut back by 7 bases and J by 2 bases. The CDR3 contains 12 residues. From germline, CDR1 is MNHGY and CDR2 SAAAGT. CDR3 region: CASTGQAYEQYF. The DNA for the CDR3 is TGTGCCAGCACTGGACAGGCCTACGAGCAGTACTTC.

This clone appeared a few times. The chain has TRBV6-8 and TRBJ1-1, with D perhaps TRBD1 (5 bases). CDR1 and CDR2 from the germline V gene are MNHGY and SAAAGT. Trimming took 6 bases from V and 0 from J, leaving 14 bases between them. The CDR3 length is 15 residues. DNA for the CDR3: TGTGCCAGCAGCTTGGGACTAACCATGAACACTGAAGCTTTCTTT. Encoded protein: CASSLGLTMNTEAFF.

This clone was seen a handful of times. The genes are TRBV28 and TRBJ1-2, with D unclear. Germline CDR1 and CDR2: MDHEN and SYDVKM. V was pared by 6 bases and J by 4 bases, with 12 bases between. The CDR3 spans 13 residues. The CDR3 loop reads CASRPTSIYGYTF. The CDR3 DNA is TGTGCCAGCAGACCAACAAGTATCTATGGCTACACCTTC.

In its sample, this clone is medium-sized (0.01 to 0.1%). The J gene is TRBJ2-7, the V gene TRBV6-8; 7 bases match TRBD2. The junction had 7 bases not matched to a gene; V was cut back by 0 bases and J by 2 bases. The germline CDR1 and CDR2 sequences are MNHGY and SAAAGT. The length of the CDR3 is 16 residues. For the CDR3, the DNA is TGTGCCAGCAGTTACTCGGCTCTAGCGGATCCCTACGAGCAGTACTTC. Its protein product is CASSYSALADPYEQYF.

This sequence joins TRBV19 and TRBJ2-1, with TRBD2 matching over 11 bases. The V gene's germline CDR1 is LNHDA and CDR2 SQIVND (reference sequence). This CDR3 has 15 residues. The junction had 6 bases not matched to a gene; V was cut back by 7 bases and J by 4 bases. Here the CDR3 reads CASTPTSGTYNEQFF. For the CDR3, the DNA is TGTGCCAGTACCCCGACTAGCGGGACTTACAATGAGCAGTTCTTC.

The rearrangement uses TRBV19 and TRBJ1-1; TRBD1 might be the D (5 bases). Germline CDR1 and CDR2: LNHDA and SQIVND (reference sequence). The V end was cut by 9 bases, the J end by 4 bases, with 18 bases between. The CDR3 is 14 residues long. The chain's CDR3 is CASGHEKGTTEAFF. CDR3 in DNA: TGTGCCAGCGGACACGAAAAAGGCACCACTGAAGCTTTCTTT.

The genes are TRBV10-2 and TRBJ1-4; no reliable D call. The germline V and J ends were trimmed by 3 bases and 8 bases, with 13 bases remaining between them. This CDR3 contains 14 residues. From germline, CDR1 is WSHSY and CDR2 SAAADI. CDR3 sequence: CASSESPGREKLFF. The CDR3 DNA follows: TGCGCCAGCAGTGAAAGCCCAGGTCGGGAAAAACTGTTTTTT.